These 18 T cell receptor beta chains originate from one sample sequenced in a study of blood T cell repertoires in COVID-19. TCRdb keeps only in-frame clones here, not all; method: immunoSEQ multiplex PCR. The table has approximately 160,000 clones, about 83% seen once. The sequencing input was peripheral blood. Receptor source: a man in his 70s who had recovered from COVID-19.

In its sample, this clone was seen a few times. V and J are TRBV5-1 and TRBJ2-1; 11 bases line up with TRBD2. Germline trimming cut 1 base from V and 7 bases from J; bases unmatched to any gene: 4. Looked up from germline, CDR1 is SGHRS and CDR2 is YFSETQ. The CDR3 consists of 15 residues. The CDR3 DNA reads as TGCGCCAGCAGCTTGTCCGGGACTAGCGGTAATGAGCAGTTCTTC. It translates to CASSLSGTSGNEQFF.

This sequence joins TRBV9 and TRBJ1-4; D uncertain. The ends were cut back, 4 bases at V and 4 bases at J, with 17 bases in the middle. Germline CDR1 SGDLS, CDR2 YYNGEE. The CDR3 covers 16 residues. DNA for the CDR3: TGTGCCAGCAGCCCGGGAACTCTTTTGGGTAATGAAAAACTGTTTTTT. This translates into CASSPGTLLGNEKLFF.

The chain recombines TRBV20-1 with TRBJ2-4; 16 bases fit TRBD2. The length of the CDR3 is 18 residues. From germline, CDR1 is DFQATT and CDR2 SNEGSKA (reference sequence). The V segment lost 5 bases and the J segment 2 bases; nucleotides outside the gene matches: 9. CDR3 sequence (DNA): TGCAGTGCTGGTGTCCCGGGACTAGCGGGAGGGTCCAAAAACATTCAGTACTTC. Translation gives CSAGVPGLAGGSKNIQYF.

The chain employs TRBV18 and TRBJ2-7, with 9 bases lining up with TRBD2. The CDR3 spans 14 residues. Germline loops: CDR1 KGHSH, CDR2 LQKENI. V lost 2 bases and J lost 4; bases outside the gene matches: 3. The CDR3 reads CASSPSSGTYEQYF. The CDR3 DNA follows: TGTGCCAGCTCACCATCTAGCGGGACTTACGAGCAGTACTTC.

This chain links TRBV19 with TRBJ1-1; TRBD1 matches 12 bases. From germline, CDR1 is LNHDA and CDR2 SQIVND (reference sequence). The CDR3 length is 18 residues. V was pared by 5 bases and J by 4 bases, with 14 bases of the junction left unmatched. CDR3 region: CASSSIAGTGGGSTEAFF. DNA for the CDR3: TGTGCCAGTAGTTCGATCGCCGGGACAGGGGGCGGGAGCACTGAAGCTTTCTTT. Complete variable domain (other parts from reference TRBV19 and TRBJ1-1): DGGITQSPKYLFRKEGQNVTLSCEQNLNHDAMYWYRQDPGQGLRLIYYSQIVNDFQKGDIAEGYSVSREKKESFPLTVTSAQKNPTAFYLCASSSIAGTGGGSTEAFFGQGTRLTVV.

The DNA for the CDR3 is TGTGCCAGCAGCTCGGCGGGACAGGGAGACGAGCAGTACTTC. Amino acids: CASSSAGQGDEQYF. The chain uses TRBV7-3 and TRBJ2-7; TRBD1 matches at 9 bases. Per the germline V gene, CDR1 is SGHTA and CDR2 is FQGTGA. J lost 5 bases, V lost 4 bases, and 6 bases had no gene match. The CDR3 is 14 residues long.

This chain uses TRBV5-1 with TRBJ2-5; 8 bases agree with TRBD1. V was clipped by 4 bases and J by 5 bases; unmatched bases: 13. The CDR3 contains 16 residues. Germline CDR1 reads SGHRS; CDR2 reads YFSETQ. As DNA, the CDR3 is TGCGCCAGCAGCCCGGGACAGGTTGGAGAGTATGAGACCCAGTACTTC. It specifies CASSPGQVGEYETQYF.

This clone was seen ten or more times. CDR3 sequence: CASSSRTSGSLYEQFF. CDR3 in DNA: TGTGCCAGTAGTTCCCGGACTAGCGGGAGTCTATATGAGCAGTTCTTC. This sequence joins TRBV19 and TRBJ2-1; 13 bases map to TRBD2. Germline lookup yields CDR1 LNHDA and CDR2 SQIVND (reference sequence). With 5 bases clipped from V and 8 bases from J, the junction kept 9 bases outside the gene matches. The CDR3 length is 16 residues.

This sequence joins TRBV5-6 and TRBJ2-1; D may be TRBD1 (5 bases). CDR1 and CDR2 (germline): SGHDT, YYEEEE. This CDR3 has 15 amino acids. Trimming removed 3 bases at V and 5 bases at J, with 15 bases between. The CDR3 nucleotides read TGTGCCAGCAGCTGGGGCGTAACTCTGGACAATGAGCAGTTCTTC. This codes for CASSWGVTLDNEQFF.

The chain employs TRBV14 and TRBJ2-7, with 8 nucleotides matching TRBD1. CDR3 length: 16 residues. The junction had 10 bases not matched to a gene; V was cut back by 4 bases and J by 2 bases. Germline assignment: CDR1 SGHDN and CDR2 FVKESK. The CDR3 DNA sequence: TGTGCCAGCAGCCTACCCCCGGACAGGGAGCCCTACGAGCAGTACTTC. Its translation: CASSLPPDREPYEQYF.

This chain uses TRBV6-1 with TRBJ2-7; D remains ambiguous. V was trimmed by 2 bases and J by 4 bases, leaving 9 bases between them. The CDR3 has 13 residues. Germline V gives CDR1 MNHNS, CDR2 SASEGT. This chain's CDR3 is CASSEPLVYEQYF. CDR3 coding DNA: TGTGCCAGCAGTGAACCACTGGTATACGAGCAGTACTTC.

This sequence joins TRBV15 and TRBJ1-4; D remains ambiguous. Trimming removed 1 base from V and 7 bases from J, with 7 bases in between. Germline V CDR1 and CDR2: LNHNV, YYDKDF (reference sequence). CDR3 length: 13 residues. The CDR3, as DNA: TGTGCCACCAGCAGAGGAACCGGTGAAAAACTGTTTTTT. Residues: CATSRGTGEKLFF.

The rearrangement links TRBV10-3 to TRBJ2-1, with 8 nucleotides matching TRBD2. The germline V gene has CDR1 ENHRY and CDR2 SYGVKD. After removal of 7 bases from V and 6 bases from J, the junction contained 5 bases not matched to a gene. The CDR3 runs to 13 residues. Here the CDR3 DNA reads TGTGCCATCAACTTAGCGGGAAGCAATGAGCAGTTCTTC. Its translation: CAINLAGSNEQFF.

The chain links TRBV28 to TRBJ1-4; tentatively, D is TRBD1 (6 bases). The CDR3 sequence is 14 residues long. The germline CDR1 and CDR2 sequences are MDHEN and SYDVKM. Trimming pared 6 bases from V and 7 bases from J, leaving 15 bases between. The CDR3 spells CASRAQGGGEKLFF. Here the CDR3 DNA reads TGTGCCAGCAGAGCACAGGGAGGGGGTGAAAAACTGTTTTTT.

CDR3 protein: CASSQEGLAATHNEQFF. DNA of the CDR3: TGTGCCAGCAGCCAAGAGGGACTAGCGGCTACTCACAATGAGCAGTTCTTC. The chain couples TRBV3-1 (or the pseudogene TRBV3-2) to TRBJ2-1; 11 nucleotides line up with TRBD2. This CDR3 is built from 17 residues. V lost 0 bases, J lost 5 bases, and 6 bases stayed unmatched. Germline V CDR1 and CDR2: LGHDT, YNNKEL (reference sequence).

This clone was found a few times. The chain has TRBV11-2 and TRBJ2-5; 8 positions match TRBD2. The CDR3 is made up of 15 amino acids. Germline V gives CDR1 SGHAT, CDR2 FQNNGV. Trimming at V came to 4 bases and at J to 2 bases, leaving 6 bases not matched to a gene. The DNA of the CDR3 is TGTGCCAGCAGCTCGCTCGGGGGGGCTCAAGAGACCCAGTACTTC. Residues: CASSSLGGAQETQYF. The full variable domain, its missing parts supplied by reference TRBV11-2 and TRBJ2-5, is EAGVAQSPRYKIIEKRQSVAFWCNPISGHATLYWYQQILGQGPKLLIQFQNNGVVDDSQLPKDRFSAERLKGVDSTLKIQPAKLEDSAVYLCASSSLGGAQETQYFGPGTRLLVL.

The chain joins TRBV12-3 or TRBV12-4 to TRBJ1-4; D possibly corresponds to TRBD1 (5 bases). The CDR3 runs to 12 residues. The ends were cut back, 7 bases at V and 3 bases at J, with 6 bases in the middle. CDR3 protein: CASTGPNEKLFF. The CDR3 nucleotides read TGTGCCAGCACAGGGCCTAATGAAAAACTGTTTTTT.

The gene calls are TRBV7-9 and TRBJ2-7, with a tentative D call TRBD1 (5 bases). The CDR3 is 12 amino acids. The germline V gene encodes CDR1 SEHNR and CDR2 FQNEAQ (reference sequence). V dropped 3 bases and J dropped 5 bases, with 8 bases sitting between them. CDR3 residues: CASSFAGNEQYF. The CDR3 bases are TGTGCCAGCAGCTTTGCAGGGAACGAGCAGTACTTC. Using reference TRBV7-9 and TRBJ2-7 for the parts outside the CDR3, the full variable domain is DTGVSQNPRHKITKRGQNVTFRCDPISEHNRLYWYRQTLGQGPEFLTYFQNEAQLEKSRLLSDRFSAERPKGSFSTLEIQRTEQGDSAMYLCASSFAGNEQYFGPGTRLTVT.